A single sample gave rise to the 9 T cell receptor beta chains below, sequenced in a study of shared clonotypes between healthy human individuals. The protocol was immunoSEQ multiplex PCR, while the TCRdb copy is restricted to in-frame clones and leaves out a portion. The sample includes around 95,000 clones, around 43% of them seen just once. The specimen was PBMCs. These receptors originate from a woman in her thirties or forties in good health. Some clones in this sample may be carry-over from other donors' samples.

CDR3 DNA: TGTGCCAGCAGTTTACCAGGGGGGTCCTACGAGCAGTACTTC. Translation gives CASSLPGGSYEQYF. The gene calls are TRBV28 and TRBJ2-7; D might be TRBD1 (7 bases). V lost 2 bases and J lost 1, with 9 bases in between. This CDR3 comprises 14 residues. CDR1 and CDR2 from the germline V gene are MDHEN and SYDVKM.

The V and J genes are TRBV7-2 and TRBJ2-4; TRBD1 matches at 8 bases. V trimming: 4 bases; J trimming: 8 bases; junction bases outside the gene matches: 7. Germline CDR1 and CDR2: SGHTA and FQGNSA. This CDR3 has 14 amino acids. As DNA, the CDR3 is TGTGCCAGCAGCTCCAGACAGGGGTTTGACATTCAGTACTTC. Translating gives CASSSRQGFDIQYF. The complete variable domain, with remaining parts taken from reference TRBV7-2 and TRBJ2-4, reads GAGVSQSPSNKVTEKGKDVELRCDPISGHTALYWYRQSLGQGLEFLIYFQGNSAPDKSGLPSDRFSAERTGGSVSTLTIQRTQQEDSAVYLCASSSRQGFDIQYFGAGTRLSVL.

The genes are TRBV28 and TRBJ1-1; the D gene is possibly TRBD1 (5 bases). The CDR3 extends over 13 amino acids. Trimming removed 6 bases at V and 6 bases at J, with 14 bases between. Looked up from germline, CDR1 is MDHEN and CDR2 is SYDVKM. CDR3 residues: CASSGQRGAEAFF. The CDR3 DNA sequence: TGTGCCAGCAGCGGACAACGTGGGGCTGAAGCTTTCTTT.

The V call is TRBV28, the J call TRBJ1-5, with D unresolved. Germline CDR1 reads MDHEN; CDR2 reads SYDVKM. The CDR3 sequence is 12 residues long. V was cut by 4 bases and J by 5 bases, with 6 bases left in between. CDR3 nucleotides: TGTGCCAGCAGTTACGGGGATCAGCCCCAGCATTTT. It specifies CASSYGDQPQHF.

The J gene is TRBJ2-1, the V gene TRBV9; no firm D call. The V end was cut by 0 bases, the J end by 7 bases, with 14 bases between. The germline V gene encodes CDR1 SGDLS and CDR2 YYNGEE. This CDR3 is 15 amino acids long. CDR3 loop: CASSVVSAQGNEQFF. DNA for the CDR3: TGTGCCAGCAGCGTAGTGTCTGCACAAGGGAATGAGCAGTTCTTC.

This clone was counted many times. This chain connects TRBV28 to TRBJ2-1; D remains ambiguous. This CDR3 has 13 residues. From germline, CDR1 is MDHEN and CDR2 SYDVKM. V lost 1 base and J 9 bases, leaving 10 bases between the germline ends. The CDR3 DNA is TGTGCCAGCAGTTTATTGGGTCGAGTTGAGCAGTTCTTC. It yields the protein CASSLLGRVEQFF. Using reference TRBV28 and TRBJ2-1 for the parts outside the CDR3, the full variable domain is DVKVTQSSRYLVKRTGEKVFLECVQDMDHENMFWYRQDPGLGLRLIYFSYDVKMKEKGDIPEGYSVSREKKERFSLILESASTNQTSMYLCASSLLGRVEQFFGPGTRLTVL.

The chain uses TRBV7-8 and TRBJ2-7, with 8 bases matching TRBD1. The CDR3 has 13 residues. The germline V gene has CDR1 SGHVS and CDR2 FQNEAQ. The trim removed 3 bases at V and 5 bases at J, leaving 3 bases unmatched. Here the CDR3 reads CASSLDRVNEQYF. The CDR3 coding sequence is TGTGCCAGCAGCTTGGACAGGGTCAACGAGCAGTACTTC.

Only one count was recorded for this clone. V gene TRBV11-2 combines with J gene TRBJ2-3, with 9 bases fitting TRBD2. The CDR3 is made up of 15 amino acids. Germline CDR1 and CDR2: SGHAT and FQNNGV. Losses at the gene ends were 2 bases for V and 1 base for J; bases not matched to a gene: 1. CDR3: CASSLRLAGTDTQYF. The CDR3 bases are TGTGCCAGCAGCTTAAGACTAGCGGGCACAGATACGCAGTATTTT.

This clone was counted a few times. The chain has TRBV7-9 and TRBJ1-2; 7 nucleotides match TRBD1. The trim removed 5 bases at V and 6 bases at J, leaving 6 bases unmatched. In germline, CDR1 is SEHNR, CDR2 FQNEAQ (reference sequence). This CDR3 contains 13 residues. CDR3 residues: CASSRQGGNGYTF. DNA of the CDR3: TGTGCCAGCAGCCGACAGGGAGGAAATGGCTACACCTTC.